This T cell receptor beta chain was captured in a study of beta chain features in type 1 diabetes. Expressed TCRB transcripts were sequenced because the isolated RNA had all been reverse transcribed beforehand. Data came from immunoSEQ multiplex PCR; TCRdb stores just in-frame clones and leaves some out. The repertoire holds about 640,000 clones, with around 12% as singletons. Broader study findings: The study found moderately but significantly shorter TCRB CDR3s in all four CD4+ subsets of Type 1 diabetes patients. TCRB repertoires of naive, central memory and Treg cells appeared more similar among patients than among healthy donors.

Trimming pared 5 bases from V and 7 bases from J, leaving 9 bases between. Germline CDR1 reads SEHNR; CDR2 reads FQNEAQ (reference sequence). The CDR3 is 12 amino acids. Remarks on this clone: Its matching antigen is unknown.

The chain is built from TRBV7-9 and TRBJ2-1, with unresolved D. This sequence originates from a man aged 25 to 40 with type 1 diabetes. The source material was naive CD4+ T cells from blood. In nucleotides, the CDR3 is TGTGCCAGCAGCCTGACCTGGAATGAGCAGTTCTTC. The encoded protein is CASSLTWNEQFF.